The next 3 T cell receptor beta chains were all read from a single sample in a study of shared clonotypes between healthy human individuals. This table comes from immunoSEQ multiplex PCR, and its TCRdb copy is limited to in-frame clones, with some not included. The table has a few hundred thousand clones, about 96% seen once; the top ten hold 0.057%. The sequenced material came from naive CD4+ T cells sorted from blood. Stated subset: CD45RA+ positively selected. These TCRs come from a woman under 40 in good health.

The V gene is TRBV28, the J gene TRBJ2-5, with TRBD2 as a possible D gene (5 bases). Germline V gene sequence: CDR1 MDHEN, CDR2 SYDVKM. The CDR3 is 12 residues long. The V gene lost 3 bases and the J gene lost 7 bases, with 9 bases spanning the gap. The CDR3 DNA follows: TGTGCCAGCAGTTTTCTAGCTGGGACCCAGTACTTC. Translated, it gives CASSFLAGTQYF.

This clone was seen a single time. The chain combines TRBV7-2 with TRBJ2-5; TRBD1 agrees at 8 bases. The DNA matches TRBJ2-7 better at its end, which makes the J call doubtful. The CDR3 has 16 residues. CDR1 is SGHTA, CDR2 FQGNSA, per germline. CDR3 sequence (DNA): TGTGCCAGCAGCTTAGCGGCTAGGACAGGGTCCTACGAGCAGTACTTC. Protein product: CASSLAARTGSYEQYF.

This chain uses TRBV7-9 with TRBJ1-1; possible D gene TRBD1, 6 bases. Germline CDR1 and CDR2: SEHNR and FQNEAQ (reference sequence). The CDR3 loop spans 13 amino acids. Deletions cut 5 bases from V and 2 bases from J, with 9 bases between. CDR3 in amino acids: CASSVQGNTEAFF. The CDR3 DNA sequence: TGTGCCAGCAGCGTACAGGGAAACACTGAAGCTTTCTTT.